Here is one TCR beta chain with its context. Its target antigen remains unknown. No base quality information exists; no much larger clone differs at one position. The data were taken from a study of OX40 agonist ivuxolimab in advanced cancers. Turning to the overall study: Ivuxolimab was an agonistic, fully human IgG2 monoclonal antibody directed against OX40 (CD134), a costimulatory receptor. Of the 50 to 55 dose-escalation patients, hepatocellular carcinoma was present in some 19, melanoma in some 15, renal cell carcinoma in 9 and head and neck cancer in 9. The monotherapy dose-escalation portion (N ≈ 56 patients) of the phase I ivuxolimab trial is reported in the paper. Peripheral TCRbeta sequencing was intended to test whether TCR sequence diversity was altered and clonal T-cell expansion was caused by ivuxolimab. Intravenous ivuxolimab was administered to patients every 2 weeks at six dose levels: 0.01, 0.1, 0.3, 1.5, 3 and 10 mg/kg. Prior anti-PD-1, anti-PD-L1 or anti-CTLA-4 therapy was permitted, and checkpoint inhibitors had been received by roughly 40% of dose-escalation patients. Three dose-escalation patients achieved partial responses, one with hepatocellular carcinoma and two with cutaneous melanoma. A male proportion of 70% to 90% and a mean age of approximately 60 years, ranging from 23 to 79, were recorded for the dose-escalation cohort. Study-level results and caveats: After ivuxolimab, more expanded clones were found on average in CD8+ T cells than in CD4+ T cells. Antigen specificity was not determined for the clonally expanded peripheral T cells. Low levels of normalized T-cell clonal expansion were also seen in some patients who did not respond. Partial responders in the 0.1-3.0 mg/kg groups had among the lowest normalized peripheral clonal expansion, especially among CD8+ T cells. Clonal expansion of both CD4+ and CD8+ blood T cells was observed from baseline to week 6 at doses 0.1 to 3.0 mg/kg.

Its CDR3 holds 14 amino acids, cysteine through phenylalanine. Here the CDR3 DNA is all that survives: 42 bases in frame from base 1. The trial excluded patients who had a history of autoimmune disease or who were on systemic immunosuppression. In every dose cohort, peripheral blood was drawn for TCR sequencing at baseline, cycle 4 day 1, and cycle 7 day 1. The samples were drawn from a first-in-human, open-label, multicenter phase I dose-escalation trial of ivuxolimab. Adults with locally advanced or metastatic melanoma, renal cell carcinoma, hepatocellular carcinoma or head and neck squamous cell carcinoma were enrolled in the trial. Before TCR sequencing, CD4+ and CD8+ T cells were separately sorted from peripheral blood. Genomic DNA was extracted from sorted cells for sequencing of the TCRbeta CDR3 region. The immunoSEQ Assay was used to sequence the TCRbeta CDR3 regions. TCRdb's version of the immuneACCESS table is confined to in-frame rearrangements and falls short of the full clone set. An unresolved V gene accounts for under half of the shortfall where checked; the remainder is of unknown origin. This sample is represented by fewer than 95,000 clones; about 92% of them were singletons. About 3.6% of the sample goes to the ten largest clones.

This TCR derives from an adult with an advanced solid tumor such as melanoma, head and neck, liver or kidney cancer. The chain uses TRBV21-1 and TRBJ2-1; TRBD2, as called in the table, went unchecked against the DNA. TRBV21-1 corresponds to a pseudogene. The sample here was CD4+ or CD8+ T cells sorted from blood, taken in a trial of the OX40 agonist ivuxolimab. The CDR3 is CASRVEAFYNEQFF. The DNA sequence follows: TGTGCCAGCAGGGTCGAAGCTTTCTACAATGAGCAGTTCTTC.